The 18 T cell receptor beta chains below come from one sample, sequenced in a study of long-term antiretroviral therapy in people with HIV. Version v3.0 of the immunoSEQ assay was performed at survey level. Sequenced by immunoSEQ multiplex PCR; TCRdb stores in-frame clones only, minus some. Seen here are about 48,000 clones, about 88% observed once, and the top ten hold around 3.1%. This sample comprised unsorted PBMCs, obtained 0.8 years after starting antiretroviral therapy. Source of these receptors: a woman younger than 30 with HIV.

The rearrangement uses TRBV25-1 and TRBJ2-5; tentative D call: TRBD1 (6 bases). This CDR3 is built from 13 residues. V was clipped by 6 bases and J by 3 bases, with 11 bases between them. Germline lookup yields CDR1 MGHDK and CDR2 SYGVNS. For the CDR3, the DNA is TGTGCCAGCAGAGGGACACCCAAAGAGACCCAGTACTTC. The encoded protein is CASRGTPKETQYF.

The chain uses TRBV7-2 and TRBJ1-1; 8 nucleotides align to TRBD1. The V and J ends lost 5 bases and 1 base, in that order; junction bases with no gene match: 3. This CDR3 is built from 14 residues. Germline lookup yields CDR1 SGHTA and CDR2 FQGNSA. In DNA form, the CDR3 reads TGTGCCAGCAGCAAGACAGGGGAGAACACTGAAGCTTTCTTT. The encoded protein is CASSKTGENTEAFF. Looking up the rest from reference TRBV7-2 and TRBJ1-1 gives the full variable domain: GAGVSQSPSNKVTEKGKDVELRCDPISGHTALYWYRQSLGQGLEFLIYFQGNSAPDKSGLPSDRFSAERTGGSVSTLTIQRTQQEDSAVYLCASSKTGENTEAFFGQGTRLTVV.

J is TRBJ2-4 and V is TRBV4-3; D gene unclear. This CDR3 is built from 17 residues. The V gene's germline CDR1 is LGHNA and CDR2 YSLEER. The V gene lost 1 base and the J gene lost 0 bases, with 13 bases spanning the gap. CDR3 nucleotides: TGCGCCAGCAGCCAAGTCGAATACCCACTAGCCAAAAACATTCAGTACTTC. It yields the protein CASSQVEYPLAKNIQYF.

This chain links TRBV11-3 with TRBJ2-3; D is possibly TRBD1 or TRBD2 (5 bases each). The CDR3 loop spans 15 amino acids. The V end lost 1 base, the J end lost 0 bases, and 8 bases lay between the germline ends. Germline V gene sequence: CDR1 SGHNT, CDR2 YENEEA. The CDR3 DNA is TGTGCCAGCAGCTTAGGGGGACCCAGCACAGATACGCAGTATTTT. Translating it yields CASSLGGPSTDTQYF.

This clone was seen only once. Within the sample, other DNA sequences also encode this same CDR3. The CDR3 sequence is CSVESAGQGSYEQYF. The DNA of the CDR3 is TGCAGCGTTGAGTCCGCGGGACAGGGAAGCTACGAGCAGTACTTC. The rearrangement joins TRBV29-1 to TRBJ2-7; 9 bases are a match to TRBD1. This CDR3 has 15 residues. V shed 3 bases, J shed 3 bases, and the junction held 9 bases outside the gene matches. Germline lookup yields CDR1 SQVTM and CDR2 ANQGSEA.

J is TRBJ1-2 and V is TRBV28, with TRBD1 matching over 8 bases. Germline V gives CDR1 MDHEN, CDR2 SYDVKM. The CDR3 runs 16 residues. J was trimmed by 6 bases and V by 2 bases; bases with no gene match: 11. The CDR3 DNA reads TGTGCCAGCAGTTTACCCCCTGGACAGGGCCGAGATGGCTACACCTTC. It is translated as CASSLPPGQGRDGYTF.

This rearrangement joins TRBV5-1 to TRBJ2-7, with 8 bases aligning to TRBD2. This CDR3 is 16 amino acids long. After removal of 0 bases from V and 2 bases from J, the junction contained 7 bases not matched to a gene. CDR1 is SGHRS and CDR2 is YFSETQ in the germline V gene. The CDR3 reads CASSLEVAGQTYEQYF. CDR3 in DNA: TGCGCCAGCAGCTTGGAAGTAGCGGGACAAACCTACGAGCAGTACTTC.

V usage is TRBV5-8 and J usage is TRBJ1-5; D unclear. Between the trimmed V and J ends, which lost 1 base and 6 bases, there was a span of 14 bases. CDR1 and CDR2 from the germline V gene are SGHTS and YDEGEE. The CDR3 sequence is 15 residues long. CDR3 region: CASSLLRGQTQPQHF. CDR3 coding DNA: TGTGCCAGCAGCTTGCTACGTGGGCAGACTCAGCCCCAGCATTTT.

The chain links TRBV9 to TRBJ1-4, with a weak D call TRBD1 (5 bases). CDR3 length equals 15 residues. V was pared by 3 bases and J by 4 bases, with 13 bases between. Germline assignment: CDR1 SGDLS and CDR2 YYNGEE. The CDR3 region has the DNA TGTGCCAGCAGCGCGGGGACGGAGTATAATGAAAAACTGTTTTTT. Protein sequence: CASSAGTEYNEKLFF.

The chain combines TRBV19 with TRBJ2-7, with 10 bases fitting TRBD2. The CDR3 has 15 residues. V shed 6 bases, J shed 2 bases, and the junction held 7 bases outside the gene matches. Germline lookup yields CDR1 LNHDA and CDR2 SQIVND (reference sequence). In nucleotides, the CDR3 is TGTGCCAGTAGAGCCCCAGGACTAGCGGCCTACGAGCAGTACTTC. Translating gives CASRAPGLAAYEQYF.

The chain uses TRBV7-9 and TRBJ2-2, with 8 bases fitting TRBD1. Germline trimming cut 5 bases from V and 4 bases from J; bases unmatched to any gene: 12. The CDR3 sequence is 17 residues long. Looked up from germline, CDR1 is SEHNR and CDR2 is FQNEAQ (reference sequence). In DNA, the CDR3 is TGTGCCAGCAGCCACCGAGCGGACAGGGCGGGCACCGGGGAGCTGTTTTTT. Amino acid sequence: CASSHRADRAGTGELFF. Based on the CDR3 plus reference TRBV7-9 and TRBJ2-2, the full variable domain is DTGVSQNPRHKITKRGQNVTFRCDPISEHNRLYWYRQTLGQGPEFLTYFQNEAQLEKSRLLSDRFSAERPKGSFSTLEIQRTEQGDSAMYLCASSHRADRAGTGELFFGEGSRLTVL.

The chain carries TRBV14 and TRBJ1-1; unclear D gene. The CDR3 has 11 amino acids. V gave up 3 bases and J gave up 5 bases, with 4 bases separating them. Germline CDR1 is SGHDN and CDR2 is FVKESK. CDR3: CASSHGTEAFF. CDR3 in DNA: TGTGCCAGCAGCCACGGGACTGAAGCTTTCTTT. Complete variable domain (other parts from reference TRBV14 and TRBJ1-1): EAGVTQFPSHSVIEKGQTVTLRCDPISGHDNLYWYRRVMGKEIKFLLHFVKESKQDESGMPNNRFLAERTGGTYSTLKVQPAELEDSGVYFCASSHGTEAFFGQGTRLTVV.

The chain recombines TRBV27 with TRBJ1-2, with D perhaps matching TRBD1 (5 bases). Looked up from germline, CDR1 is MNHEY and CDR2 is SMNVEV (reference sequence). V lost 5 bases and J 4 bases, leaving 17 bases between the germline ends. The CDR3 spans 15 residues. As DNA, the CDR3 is TGTGCCAGCAGTCGTAGTTCCGGGACCCTCTATGGCTACACCTTC. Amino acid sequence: CASSRSSGTLYGYTF.

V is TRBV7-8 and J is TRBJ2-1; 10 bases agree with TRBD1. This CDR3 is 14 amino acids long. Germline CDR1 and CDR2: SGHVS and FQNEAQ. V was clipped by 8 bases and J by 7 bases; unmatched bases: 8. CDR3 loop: CASSGTGEENEQFF. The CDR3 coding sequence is TGTGCCAGCTCGGGGACAGGGGAGGAGAATGAGCAGTTCTTC.

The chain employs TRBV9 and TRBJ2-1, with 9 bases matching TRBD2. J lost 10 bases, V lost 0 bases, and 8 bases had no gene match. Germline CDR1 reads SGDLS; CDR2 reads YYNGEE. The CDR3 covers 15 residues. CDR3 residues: CASSVEVAGDLEQFF. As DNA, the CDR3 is TGTGCCAGCAGCGTAGAGGTAGCGGGGGATCTCGAGCAGTTCTTC.

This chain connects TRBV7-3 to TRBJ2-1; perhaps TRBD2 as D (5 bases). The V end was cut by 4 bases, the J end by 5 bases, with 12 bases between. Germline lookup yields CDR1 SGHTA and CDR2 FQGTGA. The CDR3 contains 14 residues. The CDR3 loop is CASSSGNVHNEQFF. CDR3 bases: TGTGCCAGCAGCTCCGGGAACGTGCACAATGAGCAGTTCTTC.

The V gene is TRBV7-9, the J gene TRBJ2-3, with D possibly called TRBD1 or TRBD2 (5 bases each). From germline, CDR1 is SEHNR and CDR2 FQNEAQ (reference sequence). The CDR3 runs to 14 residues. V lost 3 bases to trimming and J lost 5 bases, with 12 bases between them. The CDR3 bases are TGTGCCAGCAGCTTTCGGGACCAGGTAGATACGCAGTATTTT. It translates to CASSFRDQVDTQYF.

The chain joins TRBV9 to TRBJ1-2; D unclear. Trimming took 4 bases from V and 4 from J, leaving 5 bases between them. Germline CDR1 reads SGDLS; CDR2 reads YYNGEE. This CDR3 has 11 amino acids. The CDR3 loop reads CASSTVYGYTF. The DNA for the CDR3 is TGTGCCAGCAGCACCGTCTATGGCTACACCTTC.